These 15 T cell receptor beta chains originate from one sample sequenced in a study of tumor and adjacent non-tumor tissue in lung cancer. A modified ARM-PCR protocol with three rounds of nested PCR amplified TCRbeta. TCRdb independently ran MiXCR on the multiplex PCR reads; one entry per CDR3 protein. The sample has 35,000 to 50,000 distinct CDR3 sequences; 60% are singletons. The template was RNA from unsorted bulk tissue. More than 3 cm separated this lung sample from the edge of the tumor. Sequencing was done on a sample of distant non-tumor lung tissue. The source is a man aged 50-59 years with non-small cell lung cancer.

For this clonotype: One end of the junction varies from germline; a read error may be responsible. The genes are TRBV30 and TRBJ2-7, with D perhaps matching TRBD1 (6 bases). CDR3 length: 15 residues. Germline V gene lookup returns CDR1 GTSNPN and CDR2 SVGIG (reference sequence). CDR3 sequence (DNA): TGTGCCTGGAGTGCTACCGGGACACCCCACTACGAGCAATACTTC. It translates to CAWSATGTPHYEQYF.

In its sample, this clonotype was seen a few times. The rearrangement joins TRBV20-1 to TRBJ2-2; possibly TRBD1 for D (5 bases). Deletions cut 3 bases from V and 4 bases from J, with 18 bases between. Germline V lookup: CDR1 DFQATT, CDR2 SNEGSKA (reference sequence). The CDR3 is made up of 16 amino acids. The CDR3 DNA reads as TGCAGTGCTAGCTCGAAATGGGGCCTGAGCACCGGGGAGCTGTTTTTT. Translation gives CSASSKWGLSTGELFF.

Concerning this clonotype: The CDR3 end shows no conserved phenylalanine or tryptophan, and so a read error is likely. The CDR3 DNA sequence: TGCGCCATCAGTGAGCCCCCGGAGGACGAGCAGTACTCC. Translation: CAISEPPEDEQYS. The genes are TRBV10-3 and TRBJ2-7; D may be TRBD2 (5 bases). From germline, CDR1 is ENHRY and CDR2 SYGVKD. The CDR3 consists of 13 residues.

This clonotype was seen a few times. The rearrangement links TRBV20-1 to TRBJ2-1, with 8 bases identical to TRBD2. Germline CDR1 DFQATT, CDR2 SNEGSKA (reference sequence). CDR3 size: 14 residues. V gave up 8 bases and J gave up 8 bases; unmatched junction bases: 14. The CDR3 spells CSLSGKPPYDEQFF. In nucleotides, the CDR3 is TGCAGTCTTAGCGGGAAGCCCCCTTACGATGAGCAGTTCTTC.

The chain combines TRBV12-3 or TRBV12-4 with TRBJ2-1; D may be TRBD2 (5 bases). CDR3 size: 14 residues. With 9 bases removed from V and 1 base from J, the gap between germline ends came to 13 bases. This CDR3 is CASLSGKSYNEQFF. CDR3 sequence (DNA): TGTGCCAGTCTGTCGGGGAAGTCCTACAATGAGCAGTTCTTC.

This clonotype was observed many times. The rearrangement uses TRBV20-1 and TRBJ1-2; possibly TRBD1 for D (6 bases). The V end was cut by 0 bases, the J end by 0 bases, with 14 bases between. The CDR3 loop spans 16 amino acids. Germline values: CDR1 DFQATT, CDR2 SNEGSKA (reference sequence). CDR3 amino acids: CSARDRGHTANYGYTF. In DNA, the CDR3 is TGCAGTGCTAGAGATCGGGGACATACGGCTAACTATGGCTACACCTTC.

This chain uses TRBV6-5 with TRBJ1-2, with TRBD1 matching 10 bases. This CDR3 is built from 13 residues. The germline CDR1 and CDR2 sequences are MNHEY and SVGAGI. The DNA of the CDR3 is TGTACTAGCAGTAGACAGGGGGCTCTTGACTATACCTTC. This translates into CTSSRQGALDYTF.

This clonotype was seen just once. The V call is TRBV5-4, the J call TRBJ2-3, with D perhaps TRBD2 (5 bases). Germline CDR1 reads SGHNT; CDR2 reads YYREEE (reference sequence). The CDR3 is 14 residues long. The DNA of the CDR3 is TGTGTCTGCAGCTTTAGTGGGAGTGCAGATACGCAGTATTTT. Its protein product is CVCSFSGSADTQYF.

Concerning this clonotype: Since no conserved phenylalanine or tryptophan closes the CDR3, a read error is the likely cause. V and J are TRBV12-5 and TRBJ1-2; the D is unclear. The CDR3 consists of 13 residues. Germline V gene lookup returns CDR1 LGHNT and CDR2 FRNRAP. The CDR3, as DNA: TGTGTTAGTGGTTTGGACGGAGGCTATGGCTACACCTCC. It translates to CVSGLDGGYGYTS.

About this clonotype: One base away lies a much larger clone, so this may be a sequencing read error. Here the CDR3 omits its conserved ending phenylalanine or tryptophan, so a read error is the likely source. CDR3 in DNA: TGTGCCAGCAGTCCGGGACTAGCGGGGGGGCTAGAGACCCAGTACTTA. Amino acid sequence: CASSPGLAGGLETQYL. V is TRBV6-6 and J is TRBJ2-5; 16 nucleotides align to TRBD2. With 5 bases clipped from V and 4 bases from J, the junction kept 4 bases outside the gene matches. The germline V gene has CDR1 MNHNY and CDR2 SVGAGI (reference sequence). The CDR3 has 16 amino acids.

The chain carries TRBV6-6 and TRBJ2-5; D not certain. CDR1 is MNHNY, CDR2 SVGAGI, per germline (reference sequence). The CDR3 runs 13 residues. Trimming cost V 6 bases and J 5 bases, with 13 bases left between them. CDR3 bases: TGTGCCAGCAGCCACAGTGTGGACGAGACCCAGTACTTC. Amino acid sequence: CASSHSVDETQYF.

To note about this clonotype: The conserved phenylalanine or tryptophan is not found at the CDR3 terminus, so this likely reflects a read error. No DNA is shown, since the ends of the CDR3 on it are uncertain; the CDR3 is the one TCRdb lists. This rearrangement joins TRBV6-5 to TRBJ1-5; TRBD1, the D gene given by the table, was not confirmed from the DNA. The V gene's germline CDR1 is MNHEY and CDR2 SVGAGI. The CDR3 spans 14 residues, counting both ends. The CDR3 loop reads CASSPVRDQGPKHS.

A remark on this clonotype: An end of the junction differs from the germline gene, which may be a read error. The chain joins TRBV6-6 to TRBJ1-5; D not resolved. This CDR3 comprises 13 residues. The germline V gene encodes CDR1 MNHNY and CDR2 SVGAGI (reference sequence). The CDR3 reads CSSSGYQNQPQHF. The CDR3 bases are TGTTCCAGCAGTGGATATCAGAATCAGCCTCAGCATTTT.

Worth noting for this clonotype: A junction end diverges from the germline sequence, so it may reflect a read error. DNA of the CDR3: TGTACCAGCAGTTTACCGTACACCCAAGAGACCCAGTACTTC. Protein product: CTSSLPYTQETQYF. This rearrangement joins TRBV12-3 or TRBV12-4 to TRBJ2-5, with D hard to call. CDR3 length equals 14 residues.

Details on this clonotype: One junction end disagrees with the germline gene, perhaps due to a read error. V and J are TRBV4-1 and TRBJ1-2, with D unresolved. Germline CDR1 reads MGHRA; CDR2 reads YSYEKL. CDR3 length equals 14 residues. CDR3 in DNA: TGCGCCAGCGGCCAAGAGCGGGGTAATCAGGGCTACACCTTC. As protein: CASGQERGNQGYTF.